This TCR beta chain emerged from a study of T-cell reconstitution after alpha-beta-depleted transplantation in children. This clonotype was recorded at least ten times. The CDR3 extends over 14 amino acids. Trimming removed 7 bases at V and 3 bases at J, with 13 bases between. A library of TCRbeta sequences, prepared with unique molecular identifiers, was generated. MiXCR, run by TCRdb on the PCR reads, gives a single entry per CDR3 protein. In the table there are about 97,000 distinct CDR3 sequences, 4.5% to 7.5% of which are singletons. The input for sequencing was PBMCs, mostly from graft donor cells, taken 60 days after TCRalphabeta/CD19-depleted stem cell transplant. The TCR was taken from a female patient between 2 and 15 years old who had a stem cell transplant for Fanconi anemia, so the T cells may come from the graft donor. The V call is TRBV12-3 or TRBV12-4, the J call TRBJ2-1; D possibly corresponds to TRBD2 (5 bases). CDR3 bases: TGTGCCAGCACCGTAAGCGGAAACTACAATGAGCAGTTCTTC. This translates into CASTVSGNYNEQFF.